This is a list of T cell receptor beta chains from one sample in a study of Tregs in tolerant kidney transplant recipients. The table came from immunoSEQ multiplex PCR; TCRdb's copy has only in-frame clones and leaves some out. This repertoire shows tens of thousands of clones, around 90% found once; its top ten account for 1.5% to 2%. Sample: CD4+ T cells from blood (PBMCs), taken 24 months after the transplant. The receptors derive from a human patient who received a combined kidney and bone marrow transplant. Some T cells may be provided by the graft donor. Both conserved end residues are part of each CDR3. Fields, in order: CDR3 length, J gene, clone size, V gene, D gene, CDR3 protein. The D gene is left open where the match is weak. Expanded clones are given a class, and other clones once, few, many or no size at all.

15 | TRBJ1-4 | - | TRBV5-6 | - | CASSGSLAANEKLFF
18 | TRBJ2-2 | - | TRBV7-2 | TRBD2 | CASSPGLAGGRNTGELFF
16 | TRBJ1-2 | - | TRBV7-2 | - | CASSEPLVQINYGYTF
15 | TRBJ1-1 | - | TRBV9 | TRBD1 | CASSVAGGLNTEAFF
16 | TRBJ2-2 | - | TRBV4-2 | TRBD2 | CASRKTSGSNTGELFF
15 | TRBJ1-1 | - | TRBV19 | TRBD1 | CASSSPDRLNTEAFF
14 | TRBJ2-3 | - | TRBV5-8 | - | CASSLQGAEDTQYF
12 | TRBJ1-2 | - | TRBV29-1 | - | CSVERQRYGYTF
14 | TRBJ2-1 | - | TRBV5-1 | - | CASSFLTSYNEQFF
15 | TRBJ2-7 | few | TRBV21-1 | - | CASSGWGTGAYEQYF
17 | TRBJ1-3 | few | TRBV4-1 | - | CASSQVYTGPSGNTIYF
15 | TRBJ1-5 | - | TRBV27 | TRBD1 | CASRRDSRANQPQHF
15 | TRBJ2-7 | once | TRBV2 | TRBD2 | CASTLPPGLVYEQYF
16 | TRBJ1-2 | - | TRBV28 | TRBD1 | CASSETGGLVVNGYTF
15 | TRBJ2-5 | - | TRBV27 | TRBD1 | CASSLGRDRVETQYF
17 | TRBJ1-5 | - | TRBV5-1 | - | CASSLTLRTDSNQPQHF
18 | TRBJ1-6 | - | TRBV4-3 | TRBD1 | CASSQQRQGLLYNSPLHF
15 | TRBJ2-7 | - | TRBV29-1 | TRBD1 | CSVVRQGAGSYEQYF
17 | TRBJ2-3 | - | TRBV7-9 | TRBD2 | CASSLSLTSETTDTQYF
15 | TRBJ2-7 | - | TRBV27 | TRBD1 | CASRSTGTGSYEQYF
16 | TRBJ2-5 | - | TRBV4-2 | - | CASSQDRSLDRETQYF
15 | TRBJ2-7 | - | TRBV27 | TRBD1 | CASSPHDRGFYEQYF
18 | - | once | TRBV4-3 | TRBD2 | CASSSGGLAGVRIGELFF
14 | TRBJ1-3 | few | TRBV5-1 | TRBD1 | CASSLGQGGNTIYF
13 | TRBJ2-7 | - | TRBV7-7 | - | CASSPTAAGEQYF
15 | TRBJ2-7 | once | TRBV27 | - | CASIPRRDRGYEQYF
15 | TRBJ2-5 | - | TRBV15 | TRBD1 | CATSRGKGALETQYF
16 | TRBJ2-3 | - | TRBV7-8 | TRBD2 | CASSSLAGAGTDTQYF
12 | TRBJ1-2 | once | TRBV30 | - | CAWSTGGGGYTF
12 | TRBJ1-2 | - | TRBV28 | TRBD1 | CASNRGQGGYTF
15 | TRBJ1-2 | - | TRBV19 | - | CASSPTVILNYGYTF